The present entry profiles one T cell receptor (beta chain) with its context. What it recognizes is unknown. Repertoires were generated with immunoSEQ multiplex PCR, while TCRdb's copy carries only in-frame clones and drops some. The top ten hold 20% to 30% of the sample, which has about 28,000 clones, roughly 83% seen once. This sample was taken from a study of OX40 agonist ivuxolimab in advanced cancers. About the research overall: Given to patients was ivuxolimab, an agonistic anti-OX40 (CD134) antibody. Three partial responders included one hepatocellular carcinoma patient and two cutaneous melanoma patients. Points from the study as a whole: Clonal expansion from baseline to week 6 occurred in both CD4+ and CD8+ T cells.

CDR3 length: 16 amino acids. CDR1 is SGHTA, CDR2 FQGTGA, per germline. V lost 3 bases to trimming and J lost 1 base, with 12 bases between them. The source material was CD4+ or CD8+ T cells sorted from blood, sampled in a trial of the OX40 agonist ivuxolimab. This sequence originates from an adult with an advanced solid tumor such as melanoma, head and neck, liver or kidney cancer. V usage is TRBV7-3 and J usage is TRBJ2-2; D remains unclear. CDR3 amino acids: CASSLGSPGNTGELFF. CDR3 bases: TGTGCCAGCAGCTTGGGGTCCCCAGGGAACACCGGGGAGCTGTTTTTT.